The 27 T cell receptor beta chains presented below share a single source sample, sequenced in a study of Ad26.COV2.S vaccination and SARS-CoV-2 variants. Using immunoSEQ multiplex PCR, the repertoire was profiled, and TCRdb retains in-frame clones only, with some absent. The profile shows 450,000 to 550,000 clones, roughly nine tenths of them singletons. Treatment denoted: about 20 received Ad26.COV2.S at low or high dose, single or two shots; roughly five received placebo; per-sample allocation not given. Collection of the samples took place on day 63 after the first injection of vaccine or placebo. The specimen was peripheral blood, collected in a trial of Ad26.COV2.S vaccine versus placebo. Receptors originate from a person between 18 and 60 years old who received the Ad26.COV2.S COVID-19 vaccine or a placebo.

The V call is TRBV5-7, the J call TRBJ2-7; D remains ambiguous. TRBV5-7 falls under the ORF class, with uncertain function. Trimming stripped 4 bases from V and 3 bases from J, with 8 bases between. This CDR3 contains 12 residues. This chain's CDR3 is CASSLDGYEQYV. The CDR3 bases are TGTGCCAGCAGCCTGGACGGCTACGAGCAGTACGTC.

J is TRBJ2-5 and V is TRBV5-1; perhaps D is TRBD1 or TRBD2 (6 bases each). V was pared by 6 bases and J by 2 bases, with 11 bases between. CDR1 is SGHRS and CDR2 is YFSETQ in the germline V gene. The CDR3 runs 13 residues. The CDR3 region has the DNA TGCGCCAGCAACCGGGGGCTTCAAGAGACCCAGTACTTC. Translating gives CASNRGLQETQYF.

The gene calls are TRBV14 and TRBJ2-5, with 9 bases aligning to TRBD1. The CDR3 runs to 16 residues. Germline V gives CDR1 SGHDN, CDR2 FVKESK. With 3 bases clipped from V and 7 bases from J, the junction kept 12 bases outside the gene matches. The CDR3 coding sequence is TGTGCCAGCAGCCAGTACCACAGGGGGCGGAATGGGACCCAGTACTTC. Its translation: CASSQYHRGRNGTQYF.

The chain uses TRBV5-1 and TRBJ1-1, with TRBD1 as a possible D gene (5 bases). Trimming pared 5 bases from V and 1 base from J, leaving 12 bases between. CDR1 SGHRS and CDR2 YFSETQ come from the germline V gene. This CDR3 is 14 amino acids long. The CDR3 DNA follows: TGCGCCAGCAGACCCCAGGGACCGAACACTGAAGCTTTCTTT. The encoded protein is CASRPQGPNTEAFF. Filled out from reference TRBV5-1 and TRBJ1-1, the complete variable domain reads KAGVTQTPRYLIKTRGQQVTLSCSPISGHRSVSWYQQTPGQGLQFLFEYFSETQRNKGNFPGRFSGRQFSNSRSEMNVSTLELGDSALYLCASRPQGPNTEAFFGQGTRLTVV.

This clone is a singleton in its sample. The CDR3 sequence: CASSPPDRASLNTEAFF. The CDR3 nucleotides are TGTGCCAGCTCGCCCCCCGACAGGGCCAGTTTAAACACTGAAGCTTTCTTT. This chain joins TRBV18 and TRBJ1-1; 7 positions match TRBD1. V lost 6 bases to trimming and J lost 2 bases; unmatched junction nucleotides: 15. Germline V gives CDR1 KGHSH, CDR2 LQKENI. The CDR3 sequence is 17 residues long. Full variable domain (outside the CDR3, taken from reference TRBV18 and TRBJ1-1): NAGVMQNPRHLVRRRGQEARLRCSPMKGHSHVYWYRQLPEEGLKFMVYLQKENIIDESGMPKERFSAEFPKEGPSILRIQQVVRGDSAAYFCASSPPDRASLNTEAFFGQGTRLTVV.

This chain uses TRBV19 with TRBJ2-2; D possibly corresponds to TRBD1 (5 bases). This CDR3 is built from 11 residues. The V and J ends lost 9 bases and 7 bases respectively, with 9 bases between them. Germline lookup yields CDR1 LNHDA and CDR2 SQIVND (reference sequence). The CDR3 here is CASTGGGELFF. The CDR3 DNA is TGTGCCAGCACAGGCGGCGGGGAGCTGTTTTTT.

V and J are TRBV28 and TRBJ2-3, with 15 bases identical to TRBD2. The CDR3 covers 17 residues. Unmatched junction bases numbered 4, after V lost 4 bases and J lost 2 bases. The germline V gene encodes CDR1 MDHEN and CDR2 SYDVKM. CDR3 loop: CASSWTSGGAFTDTQYF. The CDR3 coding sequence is TGTGCCAGCAGTTGGACTAGCGGGGGGGCCTTCACAGATACGCAGTATTTT.

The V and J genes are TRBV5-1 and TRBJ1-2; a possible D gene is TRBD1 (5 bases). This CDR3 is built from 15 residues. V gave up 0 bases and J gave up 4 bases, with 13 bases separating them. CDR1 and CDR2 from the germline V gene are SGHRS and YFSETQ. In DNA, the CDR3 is TGCGCCAGCAGCTTGGTGACACTAGGGGCCTATGGCTACACCTTC. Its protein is CASSLVTLGAYGYTF.

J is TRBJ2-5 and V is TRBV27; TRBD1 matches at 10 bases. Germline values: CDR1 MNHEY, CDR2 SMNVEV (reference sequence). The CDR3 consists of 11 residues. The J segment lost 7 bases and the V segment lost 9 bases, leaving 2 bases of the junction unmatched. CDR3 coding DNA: TGTGCCAGGCGGACAGGGGGGACCCAGTACTTC. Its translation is CARRTGGTQYF.

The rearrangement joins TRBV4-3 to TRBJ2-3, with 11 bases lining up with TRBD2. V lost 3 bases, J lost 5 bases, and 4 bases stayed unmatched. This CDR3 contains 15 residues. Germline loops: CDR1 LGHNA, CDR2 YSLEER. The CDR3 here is CASSQVSGGEDTQYF. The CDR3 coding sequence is TGCGCCAGCAGCCAGGTTAGCGGGGGGGAAGATACGCAGTATTTT.

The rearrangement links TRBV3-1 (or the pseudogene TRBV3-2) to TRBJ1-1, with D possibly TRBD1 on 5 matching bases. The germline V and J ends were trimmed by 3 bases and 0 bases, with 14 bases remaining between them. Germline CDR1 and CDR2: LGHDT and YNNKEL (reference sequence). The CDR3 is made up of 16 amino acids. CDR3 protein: CASSQSQGFVNTEAFF. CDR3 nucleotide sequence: TGTGCCAGCAGCCAGTCTCAGGGTTTCGTGAACACTGAAGCTTTCTTT.

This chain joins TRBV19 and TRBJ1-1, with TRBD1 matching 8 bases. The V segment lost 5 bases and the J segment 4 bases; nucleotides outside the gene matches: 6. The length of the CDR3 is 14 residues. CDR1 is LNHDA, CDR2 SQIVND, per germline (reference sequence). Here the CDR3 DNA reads TGTGCCAGTAGTTTACGGACAGGGTTCACTGAAGCTTTCTTT. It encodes CASSLRTGFTEAFF. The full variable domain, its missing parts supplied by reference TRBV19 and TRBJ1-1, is DGGITQSPKYLFRKEGQNVTLSCEQNLNHDAMYWYRQDPGQGLRLIYYSQIVNDFQKGDIAEGYSVSREKKESFPLTVTSAQKNPTAFYLCASSLRTGFTEAFFGQGTRLTVV.

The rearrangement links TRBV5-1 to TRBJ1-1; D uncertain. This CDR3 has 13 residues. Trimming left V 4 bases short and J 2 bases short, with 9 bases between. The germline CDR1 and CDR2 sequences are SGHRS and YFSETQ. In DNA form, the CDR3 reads TGCGCCAGCAGCCCCGAACTTAACACTGAAGCTTTCTTT. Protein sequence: CASSPELNTEAFF.

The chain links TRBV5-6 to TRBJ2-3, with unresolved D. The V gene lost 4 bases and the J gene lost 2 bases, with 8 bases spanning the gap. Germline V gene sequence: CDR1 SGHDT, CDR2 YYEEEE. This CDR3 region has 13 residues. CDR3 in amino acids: CASSPEATDTQYF. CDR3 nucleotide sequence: TGTGCCAGCAGCCCCGAGGCCACAGATACGCAGTATTTT.

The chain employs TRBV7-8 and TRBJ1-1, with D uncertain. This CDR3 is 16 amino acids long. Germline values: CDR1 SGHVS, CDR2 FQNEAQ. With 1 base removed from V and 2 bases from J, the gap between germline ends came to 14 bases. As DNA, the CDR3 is TGTGCCAGCAGCTTAGTGGTTAGATTCGTCAACACTGAAGCTTTCTTT. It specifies CASSLVVRFVNTEAFF.

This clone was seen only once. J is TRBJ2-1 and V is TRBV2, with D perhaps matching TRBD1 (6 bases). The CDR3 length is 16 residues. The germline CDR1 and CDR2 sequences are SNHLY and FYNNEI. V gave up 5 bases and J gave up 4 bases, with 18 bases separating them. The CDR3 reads CASSPQGPLGYNEQFF. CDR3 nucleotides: TGTGCCAGCAGTCCCCAGGGGCCCCTAGGTTACAATGAGCAGTTCTTC.

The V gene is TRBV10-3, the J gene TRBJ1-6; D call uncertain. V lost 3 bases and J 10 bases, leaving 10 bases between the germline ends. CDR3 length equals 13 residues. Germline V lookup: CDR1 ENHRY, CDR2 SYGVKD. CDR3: CAISDLTGSPLHF. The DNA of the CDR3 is TGTGCCATCAGTGATTTGACGGGCTCACCCCTCCACTTT.

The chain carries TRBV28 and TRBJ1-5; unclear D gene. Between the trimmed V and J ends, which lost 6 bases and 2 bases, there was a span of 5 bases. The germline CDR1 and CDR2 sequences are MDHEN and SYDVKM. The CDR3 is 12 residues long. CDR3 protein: CASSPRNQPQHF. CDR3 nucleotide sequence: TGTGCCAGCAGCCCTCGCAATCAGCCCCAGCATTTT.

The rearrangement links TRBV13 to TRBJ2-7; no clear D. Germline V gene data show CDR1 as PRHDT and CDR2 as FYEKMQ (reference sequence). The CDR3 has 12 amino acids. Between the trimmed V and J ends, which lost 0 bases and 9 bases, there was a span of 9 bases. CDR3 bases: TGTGCCAGCAGCTTAGGCGTAGGACGGCAGTACGTC. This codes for CASSLGVGRQYV.

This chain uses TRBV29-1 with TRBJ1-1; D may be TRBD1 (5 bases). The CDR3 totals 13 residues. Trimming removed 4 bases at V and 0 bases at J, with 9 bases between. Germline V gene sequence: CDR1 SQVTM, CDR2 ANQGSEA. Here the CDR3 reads CSVVGRMNTEAFF. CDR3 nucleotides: TGCAGCGTTGTGGGGCGGATGAACACTGAAGCTTTCTTT.

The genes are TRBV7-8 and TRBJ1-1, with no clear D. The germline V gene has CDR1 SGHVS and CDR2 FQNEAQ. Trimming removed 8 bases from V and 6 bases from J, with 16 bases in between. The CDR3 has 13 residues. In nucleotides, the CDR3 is TGTGCCAGCTTACCAGGACTAACGGCTGAAGCTTTCTTT. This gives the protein CASLPGLTAEAFF.

The CDR3, as DNA: TGTGCCAGCAGTTCGGGGGACCTGGACCTGTGCGAGCAGTACTTC. Translating it yields CASSSGDLDLCEQYF. This rearrangement joins TRBV28 to TRBJ2-7, with a tentative D call TRBD2 (6 bases). This CDR3 spans 15 amino acids. The V gene's germline CDR1 is MDHEN and CDR2 SYDVKM. Trimming cost V 4 bases and J 6 bases, with 19 bases left between them.

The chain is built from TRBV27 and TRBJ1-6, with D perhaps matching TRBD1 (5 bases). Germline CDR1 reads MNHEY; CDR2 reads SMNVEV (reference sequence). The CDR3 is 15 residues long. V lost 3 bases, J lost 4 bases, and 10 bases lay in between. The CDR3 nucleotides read TGTGCCAGCAGTTTGAACAGGCCTTATAATTCACCCCTCCACTTT. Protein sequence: CASSLNRPYNSPLHF.

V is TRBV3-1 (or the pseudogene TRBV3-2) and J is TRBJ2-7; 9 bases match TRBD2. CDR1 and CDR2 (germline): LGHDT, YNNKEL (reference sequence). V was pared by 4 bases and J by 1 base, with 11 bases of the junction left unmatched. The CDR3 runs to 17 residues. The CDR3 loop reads CASSPGGAGGPSYEQYV. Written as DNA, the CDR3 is TGTGCCAGCAGCCCCGGGGGGGCGGGAGGGCCTTCCTACGAGCAGTACGTC.

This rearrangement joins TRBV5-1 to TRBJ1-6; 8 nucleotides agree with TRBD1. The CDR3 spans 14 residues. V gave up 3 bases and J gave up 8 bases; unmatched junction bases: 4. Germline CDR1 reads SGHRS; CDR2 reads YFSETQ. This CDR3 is CASSYQGADSPLHF. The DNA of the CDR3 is TGCGCCAGCAGCTACCAGGGGGCGGATTCACCCCTCCACTTT.

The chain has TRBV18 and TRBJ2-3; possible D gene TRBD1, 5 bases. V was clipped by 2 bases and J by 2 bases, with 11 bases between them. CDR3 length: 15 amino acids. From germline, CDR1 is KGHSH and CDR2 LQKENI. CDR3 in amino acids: CASSPKQDSTDTQYF. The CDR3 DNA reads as TGTGCCAGCTCACCAAAACAGGATTCCACAGATACGCAGTATTTT. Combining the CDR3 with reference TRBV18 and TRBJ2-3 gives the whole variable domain NAGVMQNPRHLVRRRGQEARLRCSPMKGHSHVYWYRQLPEEGLKFMVYLQKENIIDESGMPKERFSAEFPKEGPSILRIQQVVRGDSAAYFCASSPKQDSTDTQYFGPGTRLTVL.

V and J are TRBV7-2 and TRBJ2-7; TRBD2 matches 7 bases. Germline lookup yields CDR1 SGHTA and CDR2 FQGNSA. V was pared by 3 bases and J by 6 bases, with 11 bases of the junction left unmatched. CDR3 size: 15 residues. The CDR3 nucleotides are TGTGCCAGCAGCTTGGGGGGGACGGCGGCGGGCGAGCAGTACTTC. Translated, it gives CASSLGGTAAGEQYF.